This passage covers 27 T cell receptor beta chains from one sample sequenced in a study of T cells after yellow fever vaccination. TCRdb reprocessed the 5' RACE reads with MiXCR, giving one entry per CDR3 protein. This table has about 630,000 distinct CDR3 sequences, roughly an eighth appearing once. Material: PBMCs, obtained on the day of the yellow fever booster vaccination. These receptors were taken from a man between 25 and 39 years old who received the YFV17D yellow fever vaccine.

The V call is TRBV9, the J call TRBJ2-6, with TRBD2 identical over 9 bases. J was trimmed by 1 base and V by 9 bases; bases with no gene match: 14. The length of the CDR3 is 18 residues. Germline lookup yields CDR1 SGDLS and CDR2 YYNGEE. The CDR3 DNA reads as TGTGCCACCAGGTTCGCGGGAGGGGTCAGGTCTGGGGCCAACGTCCTGACTTTC. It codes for CATRFAGGVRSGANVLTF.

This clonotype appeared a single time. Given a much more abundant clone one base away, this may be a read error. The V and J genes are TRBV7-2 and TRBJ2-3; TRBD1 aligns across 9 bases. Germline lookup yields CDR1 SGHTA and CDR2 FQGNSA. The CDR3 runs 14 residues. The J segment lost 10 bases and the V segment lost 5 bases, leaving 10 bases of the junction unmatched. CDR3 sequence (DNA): TGTGCCAGCAGCACCGGGACAGGGTCCGATTCGCAGTATTTT. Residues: CASSTGTGSDSQYF.

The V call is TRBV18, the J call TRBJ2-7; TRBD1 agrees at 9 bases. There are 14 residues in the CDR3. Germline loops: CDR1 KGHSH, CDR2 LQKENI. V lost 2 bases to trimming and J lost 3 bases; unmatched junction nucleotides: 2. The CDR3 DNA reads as TGTGCCAGCTCACCAGGGACAGGGATCTACGAGCAGTACTTC. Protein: CASSPGTGIYEQYF.

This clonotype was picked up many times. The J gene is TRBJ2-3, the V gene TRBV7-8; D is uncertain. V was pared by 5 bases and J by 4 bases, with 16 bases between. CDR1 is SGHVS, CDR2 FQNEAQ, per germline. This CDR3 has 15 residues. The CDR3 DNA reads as TGTGCCAGCAGCCCCCAAACGCGACGGGCAGATACGCAGTATTTT. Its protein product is CASSPQTRRADTQYF.

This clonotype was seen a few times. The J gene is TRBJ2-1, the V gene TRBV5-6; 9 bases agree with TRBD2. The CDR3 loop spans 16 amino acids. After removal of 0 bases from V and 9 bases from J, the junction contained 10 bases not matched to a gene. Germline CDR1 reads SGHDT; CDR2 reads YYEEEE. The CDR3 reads CASSLATGTSLVEQFF. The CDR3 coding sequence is TGTGCCAGCAGCTTGGCTACCGGGACTAGCCTTGTTGAGCAGTTCTTC.

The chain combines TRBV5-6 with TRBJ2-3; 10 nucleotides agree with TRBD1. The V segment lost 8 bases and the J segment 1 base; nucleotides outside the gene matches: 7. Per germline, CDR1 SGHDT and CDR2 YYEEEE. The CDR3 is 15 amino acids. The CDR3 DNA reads TGTGCCAGAAGCCCCGGGACAGGGGGCACAGATACGCAGTATTTT. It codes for CARSPGTGGTDTQYF. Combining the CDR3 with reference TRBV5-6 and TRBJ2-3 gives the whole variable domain DAGVTQSPTHLIKTRGQQVTLRCSPKSGHDTVSWYQQALGQGPQFIFQYYEEEERQRGNFPDRFSGHQFPNYSSELNVNALLLGDSALYLCARSPGTGGTDTQYFGPGTRLTVL.

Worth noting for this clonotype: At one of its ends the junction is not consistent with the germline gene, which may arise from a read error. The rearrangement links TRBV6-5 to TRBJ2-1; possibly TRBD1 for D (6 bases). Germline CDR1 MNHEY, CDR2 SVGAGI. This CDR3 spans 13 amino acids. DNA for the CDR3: TGTGCCAGCAGTTACGGCACAGGGTCCCCCTCGCTCTTC. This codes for CASSYGTGSPSLF.

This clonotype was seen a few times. In nucleotides, the CDR3 is TGCGCCAGCAGCTTGGCACCGACAGGGGAGGGATACGAGCAGTACTTC. As protein: CASSLAPTGEGYEQYF. J is TRBJ2-7 and V is TRBV5-1; a weak D match, TRBD1 (8 bases). Trimming pared 0 bases from V and 4 bases from J, leaving 17 bases between. CDR1 and CDR2 from the germline V gene are SGHRS and YFSETQ. The CDR3 extends over 16 amino acids.

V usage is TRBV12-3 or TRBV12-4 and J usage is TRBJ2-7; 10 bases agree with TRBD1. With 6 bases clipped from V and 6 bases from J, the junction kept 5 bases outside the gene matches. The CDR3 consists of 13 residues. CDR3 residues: CASRKGQGVEQYF. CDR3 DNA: TGTGCCAGCAGAAAAGGACAGGGGGTCGAGCAGTACTTC.

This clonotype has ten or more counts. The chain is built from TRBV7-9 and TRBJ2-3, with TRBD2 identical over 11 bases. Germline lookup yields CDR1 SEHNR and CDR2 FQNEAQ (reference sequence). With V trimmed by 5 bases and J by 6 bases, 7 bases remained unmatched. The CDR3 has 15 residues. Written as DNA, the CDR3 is TGTGCCAGCAGCATTACTAGCGGGAGTATGGATACGCAGTATTTT. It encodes CASSITSGSMDTQYF. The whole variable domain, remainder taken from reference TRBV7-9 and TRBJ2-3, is DTGVSQNPRHKITKRGQNVTFRCDPISEHNRLYWYRQTLGQGPEFLTYFQNEAQLEKSRLLSDRFSAERPKGSFSTLEIQRTEQGDSAMYLCASSITSGSMDTQYFGPGTRLTVL.

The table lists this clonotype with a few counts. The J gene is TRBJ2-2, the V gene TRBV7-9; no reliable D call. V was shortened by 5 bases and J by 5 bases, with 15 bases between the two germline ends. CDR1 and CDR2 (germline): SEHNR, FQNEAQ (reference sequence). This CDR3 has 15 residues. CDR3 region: CASSLLTLTTGELFF. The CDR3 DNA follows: TGTGCCAGCAGCCTGCTGACACTTACAACCGGGGAGCTGTTTTTT. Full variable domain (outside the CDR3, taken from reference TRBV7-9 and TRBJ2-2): DTGVSQNPRHKITKRGQNVTFRCDPISEHNRLYWYRQTLGQGPEFLTYFQNEAQLEKSRLLSDRFSAERPKGSFSTLEIQRTEQGDSAMYLCASSLLTLTTGELFFGEGSRLTVL.

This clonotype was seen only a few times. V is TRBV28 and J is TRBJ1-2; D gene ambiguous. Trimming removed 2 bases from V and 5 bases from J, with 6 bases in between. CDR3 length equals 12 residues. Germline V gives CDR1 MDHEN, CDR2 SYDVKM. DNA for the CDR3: TGTGCCAGCAGTTTAAACGCATATGGCTACACCTTC. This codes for CASSLNAYGYTF.

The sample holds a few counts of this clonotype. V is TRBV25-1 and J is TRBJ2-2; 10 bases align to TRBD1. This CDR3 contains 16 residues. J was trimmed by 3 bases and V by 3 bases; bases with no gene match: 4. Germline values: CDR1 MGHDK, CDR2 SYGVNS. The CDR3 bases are TGTGCCAGCAGTGATCTTGGGACAGGGGACACCGGGGAGCTGTTTTTT. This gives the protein CASSDLGTGDTGELFF.

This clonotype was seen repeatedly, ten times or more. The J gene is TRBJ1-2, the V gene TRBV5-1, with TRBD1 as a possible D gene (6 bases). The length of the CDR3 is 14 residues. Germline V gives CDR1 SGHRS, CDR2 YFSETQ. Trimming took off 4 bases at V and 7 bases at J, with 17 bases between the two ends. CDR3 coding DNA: TGCGCCAGCAGCCAGGGGCTCAAAGAGGGTGGCTACACCTTC. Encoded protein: CASSQGLKEGGYTF.

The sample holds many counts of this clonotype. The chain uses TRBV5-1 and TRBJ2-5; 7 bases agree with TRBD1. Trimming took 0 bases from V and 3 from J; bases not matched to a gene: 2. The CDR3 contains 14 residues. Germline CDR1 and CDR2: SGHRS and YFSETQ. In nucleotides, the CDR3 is TGCGCCAGCAGCTTGGCTGGGACAGAAGAGACCCAGTACTTC. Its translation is CASSLAGTEETQYF.

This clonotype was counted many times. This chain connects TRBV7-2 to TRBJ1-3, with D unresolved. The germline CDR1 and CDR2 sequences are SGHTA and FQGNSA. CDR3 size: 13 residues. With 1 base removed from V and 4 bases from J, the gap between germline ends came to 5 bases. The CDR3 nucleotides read TGTGCCAGCAGCTTAGTTGACGGAAACACCATATATTTT. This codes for CASSLVDGNTIYF.

The CDR3 bases are TGTGCCAGCACTCCCAGGGGTGGTAATGATGAGCAGTTCTTC. Translating gives CASTPRGGNDEQFF. This rearrangement joins TRBV2 to TRBJ2-1; a possible D gene is TRBD1 (6 bases). Trimming stripped 7 bases from V and 8 bases from J, with 18 bases between. The CDR3 consists of 14 residues. Germline V gives CDR1 SNHLY, CDR2 FYNNEI.

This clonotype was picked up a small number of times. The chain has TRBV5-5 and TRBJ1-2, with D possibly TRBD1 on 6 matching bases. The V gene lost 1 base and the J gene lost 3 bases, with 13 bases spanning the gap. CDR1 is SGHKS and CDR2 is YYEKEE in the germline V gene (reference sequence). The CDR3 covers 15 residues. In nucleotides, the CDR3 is TGTGCCAGCAGCTTGTCTGCGGGGGCCCACTATGGCTACACCTTC. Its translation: CASSLSAGAHYGYTF.

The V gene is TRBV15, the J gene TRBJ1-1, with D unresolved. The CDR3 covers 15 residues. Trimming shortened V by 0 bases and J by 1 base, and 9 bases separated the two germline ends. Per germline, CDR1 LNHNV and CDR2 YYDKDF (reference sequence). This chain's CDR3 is CATSRDRAGNTEAFF. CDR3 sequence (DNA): TGTGCCACCAGCAGAGATAGGGCAGGGAACACTGAAGCTTTCTTT.

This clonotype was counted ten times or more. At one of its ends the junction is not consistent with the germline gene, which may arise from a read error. The CDR3 nucleotides are TGTGCCAGCAGTGGACAGGGGGCCGGCACTGAAGCTTTCTTT. Translation gives CASSGQGAGTEAFF. The rearrangement uses TRBV5-1 and TRBJ1-1, with 11 bases that match TRBD1. The CDR3 totals 14 residues. Germline V gene data show CDR1 as SGHRS and CDR2 as YFSETQ.

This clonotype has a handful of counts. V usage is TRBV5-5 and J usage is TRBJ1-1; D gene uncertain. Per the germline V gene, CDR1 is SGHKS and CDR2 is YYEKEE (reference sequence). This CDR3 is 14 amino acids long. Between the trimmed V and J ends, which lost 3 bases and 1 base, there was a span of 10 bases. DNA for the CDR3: TGTGCCAGCAGCTGGACGGATAAGAACACTGAAGCTTTCTTT. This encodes CASSWTDKNTEAFF.

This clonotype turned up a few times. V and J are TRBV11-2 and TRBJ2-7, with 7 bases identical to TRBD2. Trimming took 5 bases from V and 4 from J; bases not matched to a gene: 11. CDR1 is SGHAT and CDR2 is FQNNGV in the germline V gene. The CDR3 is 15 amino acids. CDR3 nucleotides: TGTGCCAGCAGCCAGCCGGGGGGAGGGTTATACGAGCAGTACTTC. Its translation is CASSQPGGGLYEQYF.

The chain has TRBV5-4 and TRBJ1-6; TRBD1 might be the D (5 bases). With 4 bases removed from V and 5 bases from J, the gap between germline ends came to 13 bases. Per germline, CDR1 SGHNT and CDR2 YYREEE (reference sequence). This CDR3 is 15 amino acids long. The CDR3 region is CASSRRTPDNSPLHF. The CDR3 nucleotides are TGTGCCAGCAGCCGAAGGACACCAGATAATTCACCCCTCCACTTT.

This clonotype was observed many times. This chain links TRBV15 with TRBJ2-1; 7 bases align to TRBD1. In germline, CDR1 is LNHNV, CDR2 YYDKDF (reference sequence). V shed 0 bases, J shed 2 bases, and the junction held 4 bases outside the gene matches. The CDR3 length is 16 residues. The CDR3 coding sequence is TGTGCCACCAGCAGAGATTTAGGGGGCGCCTACAATGAGCAGTTCTTC. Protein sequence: CATSRDLGGAYNEQFF. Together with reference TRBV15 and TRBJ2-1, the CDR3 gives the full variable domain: DAMVIQNPRYQVTQFGKPVTLSCSQTLNHNVMYWYQQKSSQAPKLLFHYYDKDFNNEADTPDNFQSRRPNTSFCFLDIRSPGLGDTAMYLCATSRDLGGAYNEQFFGPGTRLTVL.

The CDR3 sequence: CASSVGSSDSYEQYF. The CDR3 DNA sequence: TGTGCCAGCAGCGTAGGATCGAGCGACTCCTACGAGCAGTACTTC. V gene TRBV9 combines with J gene TRBJ2-7, with no clear D. Trimming cost V 0 bases and J 0 bases, with 10 bases left between them. Germline V gene lookup returns CDR1 SGDLS and CDR2 YYNGEE. The CDR3 loop spans 15 amino acids. Based on the CDR3 plus reference TRBV9 and TRBJ2-7, the full variable domain is DSGVTQTPKHLITATGQRVTLRCSPRSGDLSVYWYQQSLDQGLQFLIQYYNGEERAKGNILERFSAQQFPDLHSELNLSSLELGDSALYFCASSVGSSDSYEQYFGPGTRLTVT.

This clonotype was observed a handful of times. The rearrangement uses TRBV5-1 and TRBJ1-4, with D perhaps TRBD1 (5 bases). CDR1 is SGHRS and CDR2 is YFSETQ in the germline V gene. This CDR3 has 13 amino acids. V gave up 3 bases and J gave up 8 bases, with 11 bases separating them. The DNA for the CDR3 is TGCGCCAGCAGCTACGACAGCGGGGAAAAACTGTTTTTT. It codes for CASSYDSGEKLFF.

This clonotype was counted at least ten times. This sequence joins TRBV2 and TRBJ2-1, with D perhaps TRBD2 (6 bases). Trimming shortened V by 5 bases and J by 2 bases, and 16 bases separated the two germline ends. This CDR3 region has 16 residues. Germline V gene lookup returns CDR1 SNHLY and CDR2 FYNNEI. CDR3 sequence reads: CASSPAGTRTYNEQFF. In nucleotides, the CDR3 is TGTGCCAGCAGTCCTGCGGGGACCCGAACCTACAATGAGCAGTTCTTC. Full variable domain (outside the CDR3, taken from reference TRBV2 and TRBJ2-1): EPEVTQTPSHQVTQMGQEVILRCVPISNHLYFYWYRQILGQKVEFLVSFYNNEISEKSEIFDDQFSVERPDGSNFTLKIRSTKLEDSAMYFCASSPAGTRTYNEQFFGPGTRLTVL.